The clone carrying this TCR beta chain was counted ten times or more. Its antigen is as yet unknown. This entry comes from a study of T cells in Graves' hyperthyroidism and ophthalmopathy. On the study more broadly: Peripheral blood collection took place at initial diagnosis, before any treatment.

Study findings and constraints: Expanded thyroid clonotypes (above 0.001) were mostly also found in blood.

Amplification of TCR beta CDR3 regions used RNA as the template. The HTBI set primed first-round TCR CDR3 RT-PCR. TCRdb itself ran the multiplex PCR reads through MiXCR, one entry per CDR3 protein. The table has around 500,000 distinct CDR3 sequences, 15% to 20% seen once. Ophthalmopathy in the patients scored at least 3 on Clinical Activity Score and at least 4 on NOSPECS grade, lasting under 3 months. More than 9.5 ml fresh peripheral blood yielded the PBMCs. The CDR3 is made up of 13 amino acids. V lost 0 bases and J lost 0, with 4 bases in between. Germline-derived CDR1 and CDR2 are SGHRS and YFSETQ.

Sequencing was performed on blood. This clonotype was obtained from a woman aged 30 to 39 with Graves' ophthalmopathy. The chain joins TRBV5-1 to TRBJ2-7, with D unclear. The CDR3 coding sequence is TGCGCCAGCAGCTTGGCAAACTCCTACGAGCAGTACTTC. Translation gives CASSLANSYEQYF.